This TCR beta chain was captured by sequencing in a study of blood T cell repertoires in COVID-19. Turning to the study itself: The analysed material was cDNA or gDNA that came from T cells, B-cell-depleted T cells, or PBMCs.

Trimming took off 2 bases at V and 4 bases at J, with 16 bases between the two ends. CDR1 and CDR2 (germline): SGHRS, YFSETQ. The CDR3 totals 16 residues. Study processing details: Amplification from reference gene primers served as the basis for estimated nucleated cell counts. Repertoires were generated with immunoSEQ multiplex PCR, while TCRdb's copy carries only in-frame clones and drops some. That table supplies the V and J calls and clone size; D and trimming were determined from the DNA. The sample shows some 170,000 clones, 82% of them seen only once. This rearrangement joins TRBV5-1 to TRBJ2-1; D perhaps matches TRBD2 (5 bases). Sequencing was done on a sample of peripheral blood. The source of this sequence is a woman between 70 and 85 years old with acute or convalescent COVID-19. Written as DNA, the CDR3 is TGCGCCAGCAGCTTTGGCGCGGAGGATTTTTACAATGAGCAGTTCTTC. The encoded protein is CASSFGAEDFYNEQFF.